This TCR beta chain was observed in a study of T-cell reconstitution after alpha-beta-depleted transplantation in children. A TCRbeta library incorporating unique molecular identifiers was prepared. One entry per CDR3 protein results from TCRdb running MiXCR on the PCR reads. In the table there are approximately 980,000 distinct CDR3 sequences, about 29% of which are singletons. To note about this clonotype: Antigen specificity is unknown.

The V gene's germline CDR1 is DFQATT and CDR2 SNEGSKA (reference sequence). The CDR3 is 14 residues long. The junction had 6 bases not matched to a gene; V was cut back by 2 bases and J by 2 bases. Whole-study findings and limits: As was reported, about two months after transplant, alpha-beta T cells came from several hundred expanded graft clones. When one year had passed after transplant, most T-cell counts and diversity came from newly produced T cells.

The receptor's source is a boy in the first two years of life who had a stem cell transplant for SCID, so the T cells may come from the graft donor. The chain carries TRBV20-1 and TRBJ2-7; TRBD1 matches at 7 bases. The sequencing used PBMCs, mostly from graft donor cells, collected 360 days after TCRalphabeta/CD19-depleted stem cell transplant. As DNA, the CDR3 is TGCAGTGCTAGACGACAGGGAATTCCCTACGAGCAGTACTTC. Translation: CSARRQGIPYEQYF.